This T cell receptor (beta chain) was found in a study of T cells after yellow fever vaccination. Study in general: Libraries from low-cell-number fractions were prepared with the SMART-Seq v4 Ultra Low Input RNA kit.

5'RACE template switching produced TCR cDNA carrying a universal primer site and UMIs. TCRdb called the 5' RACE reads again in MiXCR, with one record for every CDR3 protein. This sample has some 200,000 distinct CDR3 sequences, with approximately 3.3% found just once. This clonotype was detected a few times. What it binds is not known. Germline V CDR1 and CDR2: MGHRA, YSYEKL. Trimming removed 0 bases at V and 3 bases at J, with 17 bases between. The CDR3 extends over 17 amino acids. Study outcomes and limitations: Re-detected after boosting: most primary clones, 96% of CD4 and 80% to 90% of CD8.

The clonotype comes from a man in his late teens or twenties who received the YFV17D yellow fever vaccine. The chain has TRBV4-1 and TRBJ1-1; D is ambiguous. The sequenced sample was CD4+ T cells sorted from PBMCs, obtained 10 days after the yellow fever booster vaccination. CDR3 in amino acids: CASSQDQWRRWDTEAFF. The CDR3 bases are TGCGCCAGCAGCCAAGATCAATGGCGGCGCTGGGACACTGAAGCTTTCTTT.